This T cell receptor beta chain was found in a study of shared T cell receptors in the human thymus. Sequencing used immunoSEQ multiplex PCR; TCRdb keeps in-frame clones, though not all of them. The top ten clones hold 0.0094% of a sample with 630,000 or so clones, 70% to 90% of them seen once. The sample was also linked to a second study, of human thymus T cells. That work contributes: Donors were healthy Finnish babies undergoing corrective operations for congenital heart defects. Resections were taken during corrective heart surgery, and the thymus tissue came from these. V and J gene usage appeared biased in thymic and blood repertoires. Related reports documented highly overlapping thymic repertoires among unrelated individuals.

Sequencing used thymocytes. This TCR derives from a boy in the first two years of life with a congenital heart defect.

The CDR3 sequence is CASSQGPQRGLIHEQFF. CDR3 DNA sequence: TGTGCCAGCAGCCAAGGCCCCCAGCGGGGATTGATCCATGAGCAGTTCTTC. This rearrangement joins TRBV4-2 to TRBJ2-1, with 7 positions matching TRBD2. V lost 1 base to trimming and J lost 8 bases; unmatched junction nucleotides: 14. In germline, CDR1 is LGHNA, CDR2 YNFKEQ. The CDR3 is 17 amino acids.